The present T cell receptor (beta chain) was sequenced within a study of T cell repertoires in cytomegalovirus infection. Study-level background: Public TCR beta signatures were indicative of both CMV infection and a matching HLA type.

This clonotype appeared a few times. CDR1 and CDR2 (germline): DFQATT, SNEGSKA (reference sequence). CDR3 length: 19 amino acids. V dropped 6 bases and J dropped 6; count of bases not matched to a gene: 20. TCRdb reprocessed the reads with MiXCR, giving one entry per CDR3 protein. The sample holds 510,000 or so distinct CDR3 sequences, more than 20% seen once. Source material: PBMCs. This TCR was recovered from a human donor in good health (CMV status not recorded). Some clones in this sample may be carry-over from other donors' samples. V and J are TRBV20-1 and TRBJ2-1, with TRBD2 matching 13 bases. This chain's CDR3 is CSALEGLAGESLRRNEQFF. The CDR3, as DNA: TGCAGTGCCTTGGAAGGACTAGCGGGAGAGTCCTTACGGCGCAATGAGCAGTTCTTC.